This T cell receptor (beta chain) was recovered during a study of cytomegalovirus exposure and HLA in healthy donors. PCR primers comprised 60 Vbeta and 13 Jbeta primers. Authors' analysis steps: Some 10 million of some 80 million unique TCR beta chains were shared, per a later count. Assay: immunoSEQ multiplex PCR; the TCRdb copy retains only in-frame clones and omits some. V and J calls and clone size are those listed in that table; D and trimming were worked out from the DNA. The sample yields some 78,000 clones, roughly 80% seen once. CDR1 and CDR2 from the germline V gene are SNHLY and FYNNEI. Trimming removed 5 bases from V and 3 bases from J, with 13 bases in between. This CDR3 has 14 residues. Overall study results and limits: TCR beta sequences reportedly predicted the HLA-A and HLA-B alleles of most subjects accurately. Later work found most CMV-associated TCR beta chains apparently HLA-restricted.

This clone was seen once. Its antigen is unknown. This chain uses TRBV2 with TRBJ1-2, with a weak D call TRBD1 (5 bases). This clonotype originated in a man in his fifties in good health and CMV-seropositive. Sample: PBMCs. DNA for the CDR3: TGTGCCAGCAGTCTAGACAGCCGATACTATGGCTACACCTTC. Translated: CASSLDSRYYGYTF.